This T cell receptor (beta chain) was profiled in a study of blood T cell repertoires in COVID-19. Trimming removed 8 bases from V and 0 bases from J, with 14 bases in between. Germline V CDR1 and CDR2: MNHEY, SVGAGI. The CDR3 is 15 amino acids. Produced via immunoSEQ multiplex PCR; TCRdb's table is partial and in-frame only. The sample has more than 150,000 clones, roughly 87% seen once. The chain joins TRBV6-5 to TRBJ1-5, with D possibly TRBD1 on 5 matching bases. The source material was PBMCs or T cells enriched from blood (not recorded which). The receptor's source is a woman between 50 and 59 years old who had recovered from COVID-19. The chain's CDR3 is CASARGTHSNQPQHF. The DNA of the CDR3 is TGTGCCAGCGCTCGGGGGACCCATAGCAATCAGCCCCAGCATTTT.